A selection of T cell receptor beta chains follows, all from one sample in a study of early T cells in non-severe SARS-CoV-2 infection. One entry per CDR3 protein, called by TCRdb with MiXCR from the 5' RACE reads. The sample lists around 55,000 distinct CDR3 sequences, under 15% occurring once. The sequenced sample consisted of whole blood. The receptors shown here come from an adult who was a healthcare worker with PCR-confirmed SARS-CoV-2 infection or an uninfected control (not recorded which). CDR3s include the opening cysteine and the closing phenylalanine or tryptophan. The order of the fields is CDR3 protein, D gene, V gene, J gene. A D gene is named only where the DNA matches it firmly.

CDR3aa: CSVPGLAPSEQFF
d_gene: TRBD2
v_gene: TRBV29-1
j_gene: TRBJ2-1

CDR3aa: CSARPGQGHNQPQHF
d_gene: TRBD1
v_gene: TRBV20-1
j_gene: TRBJ1-5

CDR3aa: CASSQNTGVEAFF
d_gene: .
v_gene: TRBV6-6
j_gene: TRBJ1-1

CDR3aa: CASRRLAGGTGELFF
d_gene: TRBD2
v_gene: TRBV6-2/TRBV6-3
j_gene: TRBJ2-2

CDR3aa: CSHVGTGTDTQYF
d_gene: TRBD1
v_gene: TRBV20-1
j_gene: TRBJ2-3

CDR3aa: CASTSGGLVTDTQYF
d_gene: TRBD1
v_gene: TRBV28
j_gene: TRBJ2-3

CDR3aa: CASRSSLQTGNYGYTF
d_gene: .
v_gene: TRBV28
j_gene: TRBJ1-2

CDR3aa: CASSQGGGGGYEQFF
d_gene: .
v_gene: TRBV7-2
j_gene: TRBJ2-1

CDR3aa: CASSQDLGRETQYF
d_gene: .
v_gene: TRBV4-1
j_gene: TRBJ2-5

CDR3aa: CASSLSGSIYNEQFF
d_gene: TRBD2
v_gene: TRBV12-3/TRBV12-4
j_gene: TRBJ2-1

CDR3aa: CASSQEGNYGYTF
d_gene: .
v_gene: TRBV3-1
j_gene: TRBJ1-2

CDR3aa: CASRRQGKAFF
d_gene: TRBD1
v_gene: TRBV28
j_gene: TRBJ1-1

CDR3aa: CASSLGETGELFF
d_gene: .
v_gene: TRBV6-2/TRBV6-3
j_gene: TRBJ2-2

CDR3aa: CASSDSEGEQYF
d_gene: .
v_gene: TRBV6-6
j_gene: TRBJ2-7

CDR3aa: CSVEAWVTGELFF
d_gene: .
v_gene: TRBV29-1
j_gene: TRBJ2-2

CDR3aa: CASTGTGASGYTF
d_gene: TRBD1
v_gene: TRBV4-1
j_gene: TRBJ1-2

CDR3aa: CASRGTLYGYTF
d_gene: .
v_gene: TRBV2
j_gene: TRBJ1-2

CDR3aa: CASTITGELFF
d_gene: .
v_gene: TRBV11-2
j_gene: TRBJ2-2

CDR3aa: CSVARTVNTGELFF
d_gene: .
v_gene: TRBV29-1
j_gene: TRBJ2-2